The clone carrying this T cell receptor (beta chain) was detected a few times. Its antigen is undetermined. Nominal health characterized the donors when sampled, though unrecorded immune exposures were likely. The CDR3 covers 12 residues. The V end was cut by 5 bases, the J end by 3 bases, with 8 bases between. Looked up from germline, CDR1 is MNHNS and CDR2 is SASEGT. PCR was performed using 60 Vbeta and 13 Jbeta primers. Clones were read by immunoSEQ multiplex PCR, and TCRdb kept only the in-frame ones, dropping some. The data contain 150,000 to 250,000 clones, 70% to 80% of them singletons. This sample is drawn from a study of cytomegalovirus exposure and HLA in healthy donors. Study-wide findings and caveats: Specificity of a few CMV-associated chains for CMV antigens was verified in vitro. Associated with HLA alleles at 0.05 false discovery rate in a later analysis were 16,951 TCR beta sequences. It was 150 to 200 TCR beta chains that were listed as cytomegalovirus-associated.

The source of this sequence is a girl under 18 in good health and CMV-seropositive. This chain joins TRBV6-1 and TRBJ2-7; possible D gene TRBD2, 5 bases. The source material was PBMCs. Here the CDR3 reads CASSSRDYEQYF. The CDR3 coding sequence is TGTGCCAGCAGTTCCCGGGACTACGAGCAGTACTTC.